This T cell receptor beta chain originates from a study of blood T cell repertoires in COVID-19. Study as a whole: Acute and convalescent COVID-19 samples came from the United States, Italy and Spain. From T cells, B-cell-depleted T cells, or PBMCs came the material, which was cDNA or gDNA.

The data were produced by immunoSEQ multiplex PCR, yet TCRdb's version contains in-frame clones alone and is incomplete. The table has some 300,000 clones, roughly 90% seen once. This CDR3 spans 15 amino acids. The ends lost 3 bases at V and 6 bases at J; junction bases unmatched: 7. Germline-derived CDR1 and CDR2 are SGHAT and FQNNGV. In assigning cohorts, the study relied on participant-reported clinical history. V gene TRBV11-2 combines with J gene TRBJ2-3, with 9 bases fitting TRBD2. Specimen: PBMCs or T cells enriched from blood (not recorded which). This clonotype was obtained from a woman aged 25 to 39 who had recovered from COVID-19. CDR3 bases: TGTGCCAGCAGCTTCGGCGGGGGGGCCCATGATACGCAGTATTTT. Translation gives CASSFGGGAHDTQYF.